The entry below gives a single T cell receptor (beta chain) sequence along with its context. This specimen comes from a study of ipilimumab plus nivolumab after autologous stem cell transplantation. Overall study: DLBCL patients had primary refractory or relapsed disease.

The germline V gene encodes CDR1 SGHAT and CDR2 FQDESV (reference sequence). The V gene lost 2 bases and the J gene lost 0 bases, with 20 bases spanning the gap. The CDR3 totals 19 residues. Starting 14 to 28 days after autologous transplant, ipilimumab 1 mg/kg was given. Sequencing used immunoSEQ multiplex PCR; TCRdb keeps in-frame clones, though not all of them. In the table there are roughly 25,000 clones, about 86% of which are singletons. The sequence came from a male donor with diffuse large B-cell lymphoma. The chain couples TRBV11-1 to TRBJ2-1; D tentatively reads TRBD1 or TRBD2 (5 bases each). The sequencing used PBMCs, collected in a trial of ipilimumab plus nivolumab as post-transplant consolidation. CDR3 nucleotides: TGTGCCAGCAGCTTAACCGGGACCACAAGAAAGAGCTCCTACAATGAGCAGTTCTTC. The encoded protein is CASSLTGTTRKSSYNEQFF.